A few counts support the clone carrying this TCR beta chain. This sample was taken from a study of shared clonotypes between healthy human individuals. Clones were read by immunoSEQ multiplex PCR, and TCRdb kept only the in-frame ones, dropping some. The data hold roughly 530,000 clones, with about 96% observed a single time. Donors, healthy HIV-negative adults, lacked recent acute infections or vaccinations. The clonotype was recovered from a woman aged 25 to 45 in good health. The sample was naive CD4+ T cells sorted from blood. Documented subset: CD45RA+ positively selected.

This CDR3 reads CASPGGCETQYF. The DNA of the CDR3 is TGTGCCAGCCCTGGCGGATGTGAGACCCAGTACTTC. The chain employs TRBV6-4 and TRBJ2-5; D gene unclear. From germline, CDR1 is MRHNA and CDR2 SNTAGT. V was clipped by 8 bases and J by 5 bases, with 12 bases between them. The CDR3 consists of 12 residues.